This is a list of T cell receptor beta chains from one sample in a study of beta chain features in type 1 diabetes. Repertoires were generated with immunoSEQ multiplex PCR, while TCRdb's copy carries only in-frame clones and drops some. The sample has approximately 150,000 clones, around 10% seen once; the top ten hold around 0.75%. Material: central memory CD4+ T cells from blood. These receptors were taken from a man aged 30 to 39 with type 1 diabetes. The CDR3 runs from the conserved cysteine through the conserved F or W. The D gene is left open where the match is weak. Size values are once, few and many counts, or a class for expanded clones, and some rows have none.

TRBD2	14	few	TRBV5-1	TRBJ2-5	CASSLGAGQETQYF	TGCGCCAGCAGCTTGGGAGCGGGGCAAGAGACCCAGTACTTC
.	14	few	TRBV30	TRBJ2-1	CAWSIRGNYNEQFF	TGTGCCTGGAGTATCCGGGGAAATTACAATGAGCAGTTCTTC
TRBD1	16	.	TRBV4-1	TRBJ2-5	CASSQDPTGGEETQYF	TGCGCCAGCAGCCAGGACCCGACAGGGGGCGAAGAGACCCAGTACTTC
TRBD1	17	many	TRBV27	TRBJ1-5	CASSFLPTGERIQPQHF	TGTGCCAGCAGTTTCCTACCGACAGGGGAAAGGATTCAGCCCCAGCATTTT
TRBD2	16	few	TRBV6-5	TRBJ2-3	CASSYRAGGLEDTQYF	TGTGCCAGCAGTTACAGGGCGGGGGGCCTGGAAGATACGCAGTATTTT
TRBD1	13	.	TRBV28	TRBJ1-2	CASSYQGAKGYTF	TGTGCCAGCAGTTATCAGGGGGCGAAGGGCTACACCTTC
.	15	few	TRBV28	TRBJ1-1	CASSALTATPTEAFF	TGTGCCAGCAGTGCCCTGACAGCTACCCCAACTGAAGCTTTCTTT
TRBD1	12	few	TRBV29-1	TRBJ1-2	CSVVYRGGGYTF	TGCAGCGTCGTATACAGGGGAGGAGGCTACACCTTC
TRBD2	15	few	TRBV5-4	TRBJ2-7	CASSRTSGGAGEQYF	TGTGCCAGCAGCCGGACTAGCGGGGGGGCTGGGGAGCAGTACTTC
.	14	few	TRBV4-1	TRBJ2-5	CASSQDEMQETQYF	TGCGCCAGCAGCCAAGATGAGATGCAAGAGACCCAGTACTTC
TRBD1	20	few	TRBV6-1	TRBJ2-6	CASSDLPFGTGSPGANVLTF	TGTGCCAGCAGTGACCTTCCGTTCGGGACAGGGTCTCCTGGGGCCAACGTCCTGACTTTC
TRBD2	17	few	TRBV5-1	TRBJ2-5	CASSSNYPGLAIETQYF	TGCGCCAGCAGCTCGAATTACCCGGGACTAGCAATAGAGACCCAGTACTTC
.	13	.	TRBV7-9	TRBJ1-1	CASSLNTNTEAFF	TGTGCCAGCAGCTTGAACACCAACACTGAAGCTTTCTTT
TRBD1	14	few	TRBV11-1	TRBJ2-7	CASSSGQSSYEQYF	TGTGCCAGCAGCTCGGGACAGAGCTCCTACGAGCAGTACTTC
.	12	.	TRBV2	TRBJ1-4	CATSFTGEKLFF	TGTGCCACGTCGTTTACAGGAGAAAAACTGTTTTTT
TRBD1	15	.	TRBV5-1	TRBJ1-5	CASSPTGQINQPQHF	TGCGCCAGCAGCCCTACGGGACAGATAAATCAGCCCCAGCATTTT
.	13	.	TRBV2	TRBJ1-4	CASAILENEKLFF	TGTGCCAGCGCAATTCTTGAGAACGAAAAACTGTTTTTT
TRBD1	18	few	TRBV11-2	TRBJ2-2	CASSSRPRGTGDTGELFF	TGTGCCAGCAGCTCGAGACCACGGGGGACAGGGGACACCGGGGAGCTGTTTTTT
TRBD1	14	.	TRBV18	TRBJ1-2	CASSPPQGDRGYTF	TGTGCCAGCTCACCACCTCAGGGGGATAGAGGCTACACCTTC
.	11	.	TRBV29-1	TRBJ1-2	CSDQGSNGYTF	TGCAGCGATCAGGGCTCGAACGGCTACACCTTC
TRBD1	14	.	TRBV28	TRBJ1-6	CASSTGQVTSPLHF	TGTGCCAGCAGCACGGGACAGGTAACTTCACCCCTCCACTTT
TRBD2	15	.	TRBV19	TRBJ2-5	CASSKTSGRAETQYF	TGTGCCAGTAGTAAGACTAGCGGAAGGGCGGAGACCCAGTACTTC
.	16	.	TRBV4-1	TRBJ2-4	CASSQDRYREENIQYF	TGCGCCAGCAGCCAAGATCGTTACAGGGAAGAGAACATTCAGTACTTC
.	14	.	TRBV10-3	TRBJ1-5	CAISVDRDNQPQHF	TGTGCCATCAGTGTGGACAGAGACAATCAGCCCCAGCATTTT
.	12	.	TRBV7-8	TRBJ1-2	CASSLDVNGYTF	TGTGCCAGCAGCTTAGATGTAAATGGCTACACCTTC
TRBD1	14	.	TRBV5-1	TRBJ2-2	CASSSTGETGELFF	TGCGCCAGCAGCAGTACAGGGGAAACCGGGGAGCTGTTTTTT
TRBD2	14	few	TRBV5-1	TRBJ2-1	CASSFIAGGTAQFF	TGCGCCAGCAGCTTTATCGCGGGGGGGACGGCGCAGTTCTTC
.	13	few	TRBV2	TRBJ2-1	CASSQNEGDEQFF	TGTGCCAGCAGTCAAAATGAGGGCGATGAGCAGTTCTTC
TRBD2	16	.	TRBV5-1	TRBJ2-5	CASSLDLAGTEETQYF	TGCGCCAGCAGCTTGGATCTAGCGGGGACGGAAGAGACCCAGTACTTC
.	15	few	TRBV4-3	TRBJ1-1	CASSQESNVNTEAFF	TGCGCCAGCAGCCAAGAGAGTAATGTGAACACTGAAGCTTTCTTT
TRBD2	16	few	TRBV14	TRBJ2-3	CASSHLLAGGLRTQYF	TGTGCCAGCAGCCACCTTCTAGCGGGGGGGCTGCGGACGCAGTATTTT
.	15	few	TRBV5-1	TRBJ2-1	CASSPQPGQDNEQFF	TGCGCCAGCAGCCCACAGCCGGGACAAGACAATGAGCAGTTCTTC
.	12	many	TRBV30	TRBJ2-5	CAWSRDSQTQYF	TGTGCCTGGAGCCGGGACTCCCAGACCCAGTACTTC
.	16	.	TRBV5-1	TRBJ1-1	CASSFLPGGSNTEAFF	TGCGCCAGCAGCTTTCTACCTGGGGGCTCTAACACTGAAGCTTTCTTT
.	11	.	TRBV20-1	TRBJ1-1	CSARARGQAFF	TGCAGTGCTAGAGCCCGAGGGCAGGCTTTCTTT
.	15	few	TRBV28	TRBJ1-3	CASRPPSLSGNTIYF	TGTGCCAGCCGTCCCCCTTCACTCTCTGGAAACACCATATATTTT
.	15	.	TRBV2	TRBJ2-1	CASSETARRYNEQFF	TGTGCCAGCAGTGAGACAGCCCGTCGTTACAATGAGCAGTTCTTC
.	12	few	TRBV28	TRBJ1-1	CASSADAGRAFF	TGTGCCAGCAGTGCGGACGCGGGGAGGGCTTTCTTT
.	15	.	TRBV7-2	TRBJ2-1	CASSLGLPTYNEQFF	TGTGCCAGCAGCTTAGGACTACCGACCTACAATGAGCAGTTCTTC
TRBD1	14	few	TRBV28	TRBJ1-2	CASSQGQGWDGYTF	TGTGCCAGCAGCCAGGGACAGGGGTGGGATGGCTACACCTTC
.	14	few	TRBV9	TRBJ1-3	CASSVTGAGDTIYF	TGTGCCAGCAGCGTAACCGGGGCAGGGGACACCATATATTTT
.	13	.	TRBV5-6	TRBJ2-4	CASSFRGENIQYF	TGTGCCAGCAGCTTCAGGGGGGAAAACATTCAGTACTTC
.	13	few	TRBV30	TRBJ1-2	CAWSVYRGYGYTF	TGTGCCTGGAGTGTATATCGGGGGTATGGCTACACCTTC
.	11	.	TRBV5-1	TRBJ2-5	CASSSGETQYF	TGCGCCAGCAGCTCGGGGGAGACCCAGTACTTC
.	15	.	TRBV28	TRBJ2-2	CASSSRGVDTGELFF	TGTGCCAGCAGTTCTCGCGGGGTGGACACCGGGGAGCTGTTTTTT
TRBD2	16	.	TRBV15	TRBJ2-2	CATSRLGGRSTGELFF	TGTGCCACCAGCAGATTGGGGGGGAGGAGCACCGGGGAGCTGTTTTTT
TRBD1	19	few	TRBV19	TRBJ1-5	CASSIVGTGAVFGNQPQHF	TGTGCCAGTAGTATAGTAGGGACAGGGGCGGTTTTTGGCAATCAGCCCCAGCATTTT
.	15	few	TRBV18	TRBJ2-5	CASSPGWGDQETQYF	TGTGCCAGCTCACCAGGTTGGGGGGACCAAGAGACCCAGTACTTC